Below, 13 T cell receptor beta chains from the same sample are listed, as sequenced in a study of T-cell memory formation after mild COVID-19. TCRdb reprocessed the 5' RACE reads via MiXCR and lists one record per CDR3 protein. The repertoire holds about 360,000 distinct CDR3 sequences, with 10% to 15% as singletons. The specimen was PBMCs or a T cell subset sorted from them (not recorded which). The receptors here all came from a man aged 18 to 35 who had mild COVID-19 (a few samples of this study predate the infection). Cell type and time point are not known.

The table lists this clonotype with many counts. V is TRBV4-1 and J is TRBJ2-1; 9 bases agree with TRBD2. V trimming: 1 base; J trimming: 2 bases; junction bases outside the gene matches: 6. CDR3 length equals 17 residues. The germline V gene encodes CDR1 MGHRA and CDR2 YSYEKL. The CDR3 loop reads CASSQGSGGSAYNEQFF. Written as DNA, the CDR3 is TGCGCCAGCAGCCAAGGGAGCGGGGGGAGCGCCTACAATGAGCAGTTCTTC.

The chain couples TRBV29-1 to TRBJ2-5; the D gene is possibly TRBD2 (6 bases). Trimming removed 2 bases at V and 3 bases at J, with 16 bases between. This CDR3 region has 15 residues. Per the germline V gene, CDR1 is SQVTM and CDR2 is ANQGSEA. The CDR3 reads CSVELPSSVEETQYF. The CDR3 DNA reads TGCAGCGTTGAACTCCCTTCTAGCGTCGAAGAGACCCAGTACTTC. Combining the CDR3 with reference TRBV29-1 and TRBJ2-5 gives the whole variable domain SAVISQKPSRDICQRGTSLTIQCQVDSQVTMMFWYRQQPGQSLTLIATANQGSEATYESGFVIDKFPISRPNLTFSTLTVSNMSPEDSSIYLCSVELPSSVEETQYFGPGTRLLVL.

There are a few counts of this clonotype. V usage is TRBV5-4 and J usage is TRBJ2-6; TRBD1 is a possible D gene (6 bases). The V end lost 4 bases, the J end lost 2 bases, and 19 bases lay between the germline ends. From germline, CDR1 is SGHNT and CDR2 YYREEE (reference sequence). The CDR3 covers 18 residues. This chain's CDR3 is CASSRALPDSTGANVLTF. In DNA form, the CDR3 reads TGTGCCAGCAGCAGGGCCCTCCCGGACAGTACTGGGGCCAACGTCCTGACTTTC.

The CDR3 loop reads CAINGPASSYNEQFF. The CDR3 DNA reads TGTGCCATCAACGGACCGGCGAGCTCCTACAATGAGCAGTTCTTC. The V call is TRBV10-3, the J call TRBJ2-1; D gene uncertain. Trimming pared 7 bases from V and 0 bases from J, leaving 13 bases between. Germline CDR1 and CDR2: ENHRY and SYGVKD. The CDR3 runs to 15 residues.

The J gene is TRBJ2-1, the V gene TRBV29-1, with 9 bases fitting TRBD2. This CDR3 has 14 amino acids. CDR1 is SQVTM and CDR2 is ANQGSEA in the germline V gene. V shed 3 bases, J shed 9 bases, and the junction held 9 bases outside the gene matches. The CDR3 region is CSVERSGGRVEQFF. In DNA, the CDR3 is TGCAGCGTTGAGCGTAGCGGGGGACGAGTTGAGCAGTTCTTC.

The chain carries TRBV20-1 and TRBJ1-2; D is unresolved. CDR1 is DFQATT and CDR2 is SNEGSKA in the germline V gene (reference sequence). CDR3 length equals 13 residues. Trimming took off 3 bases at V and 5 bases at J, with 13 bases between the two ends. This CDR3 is CSASLSQSYGYTF. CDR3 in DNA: TGCAGTGCTAGTCTCAGCCAGAGTTATGGCTACACCTTC.

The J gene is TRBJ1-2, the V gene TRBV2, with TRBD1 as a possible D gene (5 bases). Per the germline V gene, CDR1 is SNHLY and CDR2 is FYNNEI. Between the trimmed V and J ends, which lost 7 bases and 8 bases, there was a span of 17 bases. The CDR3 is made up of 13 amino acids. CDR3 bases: TGTGCCAGCACCACAACCGGACGGACAGGCTACACCTTC. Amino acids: CASTTTGRTGYTF. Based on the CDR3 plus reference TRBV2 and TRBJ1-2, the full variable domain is EPEVTQTPSHQVTQMGQEVILRCVPISNHLYFYWYRQILGQKVEFLVSFYNNEISEKSEIFDDQFSVERPDGSNFTLKIRSTKLEDSAMYFCASTTTGRTGYTFGSGTRLTVV.

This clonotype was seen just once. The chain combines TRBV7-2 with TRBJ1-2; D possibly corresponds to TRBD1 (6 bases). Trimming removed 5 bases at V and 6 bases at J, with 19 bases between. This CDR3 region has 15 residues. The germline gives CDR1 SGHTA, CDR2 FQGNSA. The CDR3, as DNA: TGTGCCAGCAGCGCCCAGGGCGGGGGGCAAGATGGCTACACCTTC. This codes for CASSAQGGGQDGYTF.

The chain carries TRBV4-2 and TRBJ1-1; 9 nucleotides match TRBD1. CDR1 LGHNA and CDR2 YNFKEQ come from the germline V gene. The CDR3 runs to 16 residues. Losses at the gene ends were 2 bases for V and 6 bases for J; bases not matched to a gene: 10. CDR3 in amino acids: CASSQTIGTGFAEAFF. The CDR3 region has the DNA TGTGCCAGCAGCCAAACAATAGGGACAGGGTTCGCTGAAGCTTTCTTT.

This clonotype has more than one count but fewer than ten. The CDR3 sequence is CASSLGDFDYGYTF. The CDR3 region has the DNA TGTGCCAGCAGCTTAGGGGATTTTGACTATGGCTACACCTTC. The genes are TRBV7-2 and TRBJ1-2; D gene ambiguous. With 1 base removed from V and 3 bases from J, the gap between germline ends came to 9 bases. The CDR3 has 14 residues. Germline V gene sequence: CDR1 SGHTA, CDR2 FQGNSA.

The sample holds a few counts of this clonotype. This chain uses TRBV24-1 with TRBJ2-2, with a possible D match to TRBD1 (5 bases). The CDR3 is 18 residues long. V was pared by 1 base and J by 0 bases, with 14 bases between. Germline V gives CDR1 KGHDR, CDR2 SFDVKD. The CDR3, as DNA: TGTGCCACCAGTGATTTTGTTCAGGGAACAGCGAACACCGGGGAGCTGTTTTTT. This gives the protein CATSDFVQGTANTGELFF.

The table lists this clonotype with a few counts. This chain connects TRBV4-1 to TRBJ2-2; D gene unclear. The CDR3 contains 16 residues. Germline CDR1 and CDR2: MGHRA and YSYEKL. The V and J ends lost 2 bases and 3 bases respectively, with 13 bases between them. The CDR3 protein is CASSQPKSEYTGELFF. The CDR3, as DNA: TGCGCCAGCAGCCAACCCAAGTCGGAGTACACCGGGGAGCTGTTTTTT.

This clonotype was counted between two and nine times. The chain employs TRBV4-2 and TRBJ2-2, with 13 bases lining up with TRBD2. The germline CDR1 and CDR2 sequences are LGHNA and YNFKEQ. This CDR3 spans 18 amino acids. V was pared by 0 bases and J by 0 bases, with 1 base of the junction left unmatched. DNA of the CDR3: TGTGCCAGCAGCCAAGAGGGACTAGCGGGGACGAACACCGGGGAGCTGTTTTTT. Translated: CASSQEGLAGTNTGELFF.